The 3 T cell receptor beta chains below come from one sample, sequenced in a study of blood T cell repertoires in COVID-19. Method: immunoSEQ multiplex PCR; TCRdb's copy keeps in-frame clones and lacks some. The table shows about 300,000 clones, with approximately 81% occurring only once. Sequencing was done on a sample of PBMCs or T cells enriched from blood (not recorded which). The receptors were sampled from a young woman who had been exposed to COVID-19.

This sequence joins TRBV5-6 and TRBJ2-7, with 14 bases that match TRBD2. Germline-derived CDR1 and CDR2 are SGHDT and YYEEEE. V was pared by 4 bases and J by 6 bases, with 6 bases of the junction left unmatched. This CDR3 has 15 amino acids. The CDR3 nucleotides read TGTGCCAGCAGCCTCGGGACTAGCGGGAGAAGCGAGCAGTACTTC. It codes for CASSLGTSGRSEQYF.

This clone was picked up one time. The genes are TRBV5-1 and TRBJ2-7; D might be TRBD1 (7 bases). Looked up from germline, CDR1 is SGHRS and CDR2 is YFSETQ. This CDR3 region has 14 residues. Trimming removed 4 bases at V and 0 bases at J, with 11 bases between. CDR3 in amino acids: CASSGGTASYEQYF. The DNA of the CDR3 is TGCGCCAGCAGCGGAGGGACAGCCTCCTACGAGCAGTACTTC.

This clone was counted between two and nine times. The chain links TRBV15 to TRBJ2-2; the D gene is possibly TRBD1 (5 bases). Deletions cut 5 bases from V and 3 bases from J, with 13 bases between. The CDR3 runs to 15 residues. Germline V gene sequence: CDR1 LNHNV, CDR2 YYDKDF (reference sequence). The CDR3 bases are TGTGCCACCAGCTATCGACAAGGGGACACCGGGGAGCTGTTTTTT. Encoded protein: CATSYRQGDTGELFF. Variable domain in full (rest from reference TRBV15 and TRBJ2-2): DAMVIQNPRYQVTQFGKPVTLSCSQTLNHNVMYWYQQKSSQAPKLLFHYYDKDFNNEADTPDNFQSRRPNTSFCFLDIRSPGLGDTAMYLCATSYRQGDTGELFFGEGSRLTVL.